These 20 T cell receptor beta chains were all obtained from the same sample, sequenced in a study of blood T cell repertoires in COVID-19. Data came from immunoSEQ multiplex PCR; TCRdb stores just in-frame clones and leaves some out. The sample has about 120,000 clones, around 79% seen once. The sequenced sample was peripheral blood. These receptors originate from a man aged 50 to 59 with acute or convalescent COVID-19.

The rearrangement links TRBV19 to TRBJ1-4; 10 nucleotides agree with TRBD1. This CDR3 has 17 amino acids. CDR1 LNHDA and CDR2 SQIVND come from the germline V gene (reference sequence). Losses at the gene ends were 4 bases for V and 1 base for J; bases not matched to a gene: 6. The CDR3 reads CASSKGQGMRTNEKLFF. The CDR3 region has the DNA TGTGCCAGTAGTAAGGGACAGGGGATGAGAACTAATGAAAAACTGTTTTTT.

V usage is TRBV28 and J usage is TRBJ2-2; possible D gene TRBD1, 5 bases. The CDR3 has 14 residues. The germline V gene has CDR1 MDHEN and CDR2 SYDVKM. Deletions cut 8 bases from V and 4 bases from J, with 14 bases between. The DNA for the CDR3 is TGTGCCAGCGGCCGCCAGGACACCACCGGGGAGCTGTTTTTT. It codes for CASGRQDTTGELFF.

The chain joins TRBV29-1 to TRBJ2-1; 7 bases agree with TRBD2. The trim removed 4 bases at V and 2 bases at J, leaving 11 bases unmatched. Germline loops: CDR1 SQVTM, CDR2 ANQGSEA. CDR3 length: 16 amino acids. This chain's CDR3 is CSVAAPAGVPYNEQFF. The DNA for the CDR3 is TGCAGCGTTGCGGCCCCGGCGGGGGTCCCCTACAATGAGCAGTTCTTC.

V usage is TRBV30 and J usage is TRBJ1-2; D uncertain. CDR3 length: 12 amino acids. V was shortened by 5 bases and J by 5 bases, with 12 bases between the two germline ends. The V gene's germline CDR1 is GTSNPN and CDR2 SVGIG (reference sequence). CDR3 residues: CAWDSRGYGYTF. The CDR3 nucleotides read TGTGCCTGGGATTCTAGAGGGTATGGCTACACCTTC. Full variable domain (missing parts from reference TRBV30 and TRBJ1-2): SQTIHQWPATLVQPVGSPLSLECTVEGTSNPNLYWYRQAAGRGLQLLFYSVGIGQISSEVPQNLSASRPQDRQFILSSKKLLLSDSGFYLCAWDSRGYGYTFGSGTRLTVV.

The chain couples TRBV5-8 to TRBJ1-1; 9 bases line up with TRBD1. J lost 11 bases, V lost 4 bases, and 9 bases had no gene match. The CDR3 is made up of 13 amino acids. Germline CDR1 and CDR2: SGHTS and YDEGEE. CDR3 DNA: TGTGCCAGCAGCGCTGGACAGGGGATTTATGCTTTCTTT. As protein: CASSAGQGIYAFF.

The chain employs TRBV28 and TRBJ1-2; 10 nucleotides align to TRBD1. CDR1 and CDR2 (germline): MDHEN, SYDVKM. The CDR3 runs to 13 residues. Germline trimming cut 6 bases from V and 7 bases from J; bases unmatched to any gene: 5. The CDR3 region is CASSPGTGVGYTF. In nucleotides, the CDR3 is TGTGCCAGCAGCCCCGGGACAGGGGTTGGCTACACCTTC.

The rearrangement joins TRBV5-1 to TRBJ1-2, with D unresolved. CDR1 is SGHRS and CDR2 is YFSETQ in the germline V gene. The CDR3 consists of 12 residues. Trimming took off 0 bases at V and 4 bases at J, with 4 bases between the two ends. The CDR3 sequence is CASSLDSYGYTF. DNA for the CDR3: TGCGCCAGCAGCTTGGACAGCTATGGCTACACCTTC.

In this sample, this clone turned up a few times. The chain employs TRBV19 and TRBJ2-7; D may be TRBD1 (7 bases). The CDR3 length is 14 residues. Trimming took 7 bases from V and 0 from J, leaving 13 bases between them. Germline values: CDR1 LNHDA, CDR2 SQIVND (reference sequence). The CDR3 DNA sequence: TGTGCCAGTATGCGGGACAGAACCTCCTACGAGCAGTACTTC. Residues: CASMRDRTSYEQYF.

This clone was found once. CDR3 nucleotide sequence: TGTGCCACCAGTGATCCAGGGGATTACTCAGATACGCAGTATTTT. Its protein product is CATSDPGDYSDTQYF. V usage is TRBV24-1 and J usage is TRBJ2-3, with a possible D match to TRBD1 (6 bases). Trimming stripped 3 bases from V and 4 bases from J, with 13 bases between. This CDR3 has 15 residues. Germline assignment: CDR1 KGHDR and CDR2 SFDVKD.

In DNA, the CDR3 is TGCGCCAGCAGTGGACTAGCGGGCGTTAATTACAATGAGCAGTTCTTC. It codes for CASSGLAGVNYNEQFF. V and J are TRBV10-2 and TRBJ2-1; 10 nucleotides agree with TRBD2. Germline loops: CDR1 WSHSY, CDR2 SAAADI. The CDR3 runs to 16 residues. The V segment lost 4 bases and the J segment 4 bases; nucleotides outside the gene matches: 7.

The CDR3 reads CASSLGLEEQFF. CDR3 sequence (DNA): TGTGCCAGCAGCTTGGGACTAGAAGAGCAGTTCTTC. The J gene is TRBJ2-1, the V gene TRBV7-3, with 8 bases that match TRBD2. This CDR3 region has 12 residues. Germline loops: CDR1 SGHTA, CDR2 FQGTGA. After removal of 3 bases from V and 10 bases from J, the junction contained 2 bases not matched to a gene. Based on the CDR3 plus reference TRBV7-3 and TRBJ2-1, the full variable domain is GAGVSQTPSNKVTEKGKYVELRCDPISGHTALYWYRQSLGQGPEFLIYFQGTGAADDSGLPNDRFFAVRPEGSVSTLKIQRTERGDSAVYLCASSLGLEEQFFGPGTRLTVL.

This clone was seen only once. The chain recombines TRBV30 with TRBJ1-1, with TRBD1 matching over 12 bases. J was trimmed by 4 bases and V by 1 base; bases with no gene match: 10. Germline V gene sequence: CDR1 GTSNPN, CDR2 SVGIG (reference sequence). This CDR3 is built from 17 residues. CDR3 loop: CAWSASGTGGWGTEAFF. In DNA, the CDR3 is TGTGCCTGGAGTGCCTCCGGGACAGGGGGCTGGGGCACTGAAGCTTTCTTT.

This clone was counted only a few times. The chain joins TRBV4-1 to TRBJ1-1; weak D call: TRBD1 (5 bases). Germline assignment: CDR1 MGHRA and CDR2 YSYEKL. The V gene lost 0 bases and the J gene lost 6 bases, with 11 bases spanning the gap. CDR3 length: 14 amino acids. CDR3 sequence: CASSQDPGNSEAFF. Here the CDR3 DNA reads TGCGCCAGCAGCCAAGATCCAGGGAATTCTGAAGCTTTCTTT.

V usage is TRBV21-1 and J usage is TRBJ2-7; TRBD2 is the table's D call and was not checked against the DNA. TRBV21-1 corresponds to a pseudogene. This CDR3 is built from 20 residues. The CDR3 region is CASSKEAGRDEGQSSYEQYF. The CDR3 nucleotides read TGTGCCAGCAGCAAAGAAGCGGGGAGGGACGAGGGGCAAAGCTCCTACGAGCAGTACTTC.

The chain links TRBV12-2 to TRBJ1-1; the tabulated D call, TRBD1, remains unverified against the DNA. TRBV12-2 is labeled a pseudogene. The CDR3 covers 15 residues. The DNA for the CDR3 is TGTGCAAGTCGCTTATCAACAGGGCGTAGCACTGAAGCTTTCTTT. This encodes CASRLSTGRSTEAFF.

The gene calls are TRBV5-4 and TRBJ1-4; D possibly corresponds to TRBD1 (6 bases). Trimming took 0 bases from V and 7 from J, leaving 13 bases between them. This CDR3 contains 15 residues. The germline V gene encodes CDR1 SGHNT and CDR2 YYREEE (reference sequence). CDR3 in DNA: TGTGCCAGCAGCTTGGATCCAGGGGTGGGTGAAAAACTGTTTTTT. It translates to CASSLDPGVGEKLFF.

CDR3 sequence reads: CASSHSGAPSYNEQFF. CDR3 DNA sequence: TGTGCCAGCAGCCATAGCGGGGCCCCCTCCTACAATGAGCAGTTCTTC. J is TRBJ2-1 and V is TRBV7-6; TRBD2 agrees at 8 bases. V trimming: 5 bases; J trimming: 0 bases; junction bases outside the gene matches: 6. Germline values: CDR1 SGHVS, CDR2 FNYEAQ. The CDR3 totals 16 residues.

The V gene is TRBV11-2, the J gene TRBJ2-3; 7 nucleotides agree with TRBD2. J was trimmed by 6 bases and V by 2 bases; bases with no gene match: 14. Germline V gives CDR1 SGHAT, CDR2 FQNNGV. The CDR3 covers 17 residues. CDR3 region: CASSLLAAAGVVDTQYF. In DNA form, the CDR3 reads TGTGCCAGCAGCTTACTGGCCGCCGCGGGAGTAGTGGATACGCAGTATTTT.

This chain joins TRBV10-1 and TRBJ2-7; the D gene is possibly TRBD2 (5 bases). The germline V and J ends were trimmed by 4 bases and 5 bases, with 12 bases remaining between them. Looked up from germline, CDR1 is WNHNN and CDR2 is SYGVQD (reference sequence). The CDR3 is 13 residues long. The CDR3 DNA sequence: TGCGCCAGCAGTGCGTGGGAGTCGGACGAGCAGTACTTC. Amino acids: CASSAWESDEQYF.

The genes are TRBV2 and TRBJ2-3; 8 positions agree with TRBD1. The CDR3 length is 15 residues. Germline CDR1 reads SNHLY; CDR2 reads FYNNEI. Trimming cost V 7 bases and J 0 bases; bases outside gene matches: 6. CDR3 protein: CASILQGASTDTQYF. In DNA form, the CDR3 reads TGTGCCAGCATTCTCCAGGGGGCTAGCACAGATACGCAGTATTTT.